The 9 T cell receptor beta chains given below trace back to one sample, sequenced in a study of control samples from healthy donors and cancer patients. Sequencing was performed with immunoSEQ multiplex PCR; in TCRdb, only in-frame clones are kept and a portion is missing. Of around 30,000 clones in the sample, around 87% are singletons; the top ten hold about 1.6%. The material sequenced was PBMCs. All receptors derive from a woman aged 35 to 49 with lung cancer.

The chain carries TRBV19 and TRBJ1-5; D not certain. Germline CDR1 and CDR2: LNHDA and SQIVND (reference sequence). Trimming took 7 bases from V and 7 from J, leaving 17 bases between them. This CDR3 is 14 amino acids long. CDR3 sequence: CASNLGQSLQPQHF. The CDR3 DNA follows: TGTGCCAGTAATCTCGGGCAGTCTCTGCAGCCCCAGCATTTT.

The rearrangement links TRBV21-1 to TRBJ1-4; the table's D gene call, TRBD1, was not cross checked with the DNA. TRBV21-1 is given as a pseudogene. The CDR3 is 19 amino acids. The CDR3 is CASIRRQETIFATNEKLFF. Written as DNA, the CDR3 is TGTGCCAGCATCCGAAGACAGGAGACGATTTTTGCAACTAATGAAAAACTGTTTTTT.

The chain has TRBV2 and TRBJ1-2; D is ambiguous. Germline V gene data show CDR1 as SNHLY and CDR2 as FYNNEI. The V end lost 6 bases, the J end lost 3 bases, and 5 bases lay between the germline ends. This CDR3 has 11 residues. The CDR3 nucleotides are TGTGCCAGCAGAGGAGACTATGGCTACACCTTC. It yields the protein CASRGDYGYTF.

The sample holds one count of this clone. The V gene is TRBV7-2, the J gene TRBJ1-2; TRBD1 matches 8 bases. CDR3 size: 12 residues. Trimming removed 4 bases from V and 6 bases from J; junction bases left unmatched: 1. Germline V CDR1 and CDR2: SGHTA, FQGNSA. Written as DNA, the CDR3 is TGTGCCAGCAGCTGGACAGGGAATGGCTACACCTTC. It codes for CASSWTGNGYTF.

V is TRBV7-9 and J is TRBJ2-5; D assignment may be TRBD1 or TRBD2 (6 bases each). Deletions cut 1 base from V and 8 bases from J, with 11 bases between. Germline CDR1 is SEHNR and CDR2 is FQNEAQ (reference sequence). CDR3 size: 13 residues. The CDR3 DNA sequence: TGTGCCAGCAGCTTAGGAGGAGGGGGAACCCAGTACTTC. It translates to CASSLGGGGTQYF.

The chain couples TRBV30 to TRBJ2-1, with D possibly TRBD2 on 6 matching bases. The germline CDR1 and CDR2 sequences are GTSNPN and SVGIG (reference sequence). This CDR3 comprises 14 residues. V lost 5 bases to trimming and J lost 0 bases, with 11 bases between them. The CDR3 sequence is CAWADGSSYNEQFF. CDR3 nucleotides: TGTGCCTGGGCTGACGGGAGCTCCTACAATGAGCAGTTCTTC.

The CDR3 DNA is TGTGCCAGCAGCCCGGGACAGGGGAGGGACACTGAAGCTTTCTTT. It encodes CASSPGQGRDTEAFF. The rearrangement uses TRBV5-4 and TRBJ1-1; 10 bases are a match to TRBD1. The CDR3 sequence is 15 residues long. Germline V CDR1 and CDR2: SGHNT, YYREEE (reference sequence). Germline trimming cut 4 bases from V and 3 bases from J; bases unmatched to any gene: 6.

V and J are TRBV7-3 and TRBJ2-1, with 9 bases that match TRBD2. The CDR3 has 15 amino acids. The J segment lost 5 bases and the V segment lost 1 base, leaving 3 bases of the junction unmatched. Germline V gene data show CDR1 as SGHTA and CDR2 as FQGTGA. The DNA of the CDR3 is TGTGCCAGCAGCTTAAGTCTAGCGGGGAACAATGAGCAGTTCTTC. Translation gives CASSLSLAGNNEQFF.

This chain uses TRBV4-3 with TRBJ2-5, with 8 bases aligning to TRBD1. J lost 3 bases, V lost 4 bases, and 4 bases had no gene match. The CDR3 length is 14 residues. From germline, CDR1 is LGHNA and CDR2 YSLEER. CDR3 sequence: CASSPGTGEETQYF. The CDR3 DNA sequence: TGCGCCAGCAGCCCCGGGACAGGTGAAGAGACCCAGTACTTC.